The 18 T cell receptor beta chains reported below all come from one sample, sequenced in a study of T cell responses to AZD1222 COVID-19 vaccine. Measured with immunoSEQ multiplex PCR; TCRdb has only the in-frame clones, and not every one. Of 150,000 to 200,000 clones in the sample, about 92% were seen once. Source: peripheral blood, taken on day 0 of AZD1222 vaccination. These receptors all come from an adult in good health.

This chain uses TRBV6-1 with TRBJ2-6; D is unresolved. V gave up 2 bases and J gave up 0 bases, with 8 bases separating them. Germline loops: CDR1 MNHNS, CDR2 SASEGT. This CDR3 contains 16 residues. CDR3 sequence: CASSELRDSGANVLTF. The CDR3 DNA sequence: TGTGCCAGCAGTGAACTAAGGGACTCTGGGGCCAACGTCCTGACTTTC.

The CDR3 DNA is TGCGCCAGCAGCCCCGGGACATACGACAATCAGCCCCAGCATTTT. Its translation: CASSPGTYDNQPQHF. The V call is TRBV5-1, the J call TRBJ1-5; perhaps TRBD1 as D (6 bases). V dropped 4 bases and J dropped 3 bases, with 14 bases sitting between them. Per germline, CDR1 SGHRS and CDR2 YFSETQ. The CDR3 runs to 15 residues.

As DNA, the CDR3 is TGTGCCACCAGTGACCCCTTTAGAGGACAGGGGGCCACCGGGGAGCTGTTTTTT. Amino acids: CATSDPFRGQGATGELFF. The genes are TRBV24-1 and TRBJ2-2; 11 bases map to TRBD1. Germline CDR1 and CDR2: KGHDR and SFDVKD. This CDR3 region has 18 residues. The J segment lost 4 bases and the V segment lost 4 bases, leaving 10 bases of the junction unmatched.

CDR3 DNA: TGTGCCAGCAGCAAGATACAGGGCTACGAGCAGTACTTC. Protein product: CASSKIQGYEQYF. J is TRBJ2-7 and V is TRBV11-3, with a weak D call TRBD1 (6 bases). V was trimmed by 5 bases and J by 3 bases, leaving 11 bases between them. Germline V lookup: CDR1 SGHNT, CDR2 YENEEA. CDR3 size: 13 residues.

This chain uses TRBV3-1 (or the pseudogene TRBV3-2) with TRBJ2-1; TRBD2 aligns across 15 bases. Looked up from germline, CDR1 is LGHDT and CDR2 is YNNKEL (reference sequence). CDR3 length equals 17 residues. V lost 4 bases and J lost 6; bases outside the gene matches: 7. CDR3 bases: TGTGCCAGCAGCCCCTGGACTAGCGGGAGGGCCCTCAATGAGCAGTTCTTC. Its translation is CASSPWTSGRALNEQFF.

The rearrangement links TRBV19 to TRBJ2-3; 9 positions match TRBD2. CDR1 and CDR2 from the germline V gene are LNHDA and SQIVND (reference sequence). CDR3 length equals 15 residues. V lost 2 bases and J lost 3; bases outside the gene matches: 3. The CDR3 protein is CASSILAGATDTQYF. CDR3 in DNA: TGTGCCAGTAGTATATTAGCGGGGGCAACAGATACGCAGTATTTT.

The chain is built from TRBV7-2 and TRBJ1-4; tentatively, D is TRBD1 (5 bases). Germline loops: CDR1 SGHTA, CDR2 FQGNSA. This CDR3 contains 18 residues. V was clipped by 4 bases and J by 3 bases, with 21 bases between them. The CDR3 nucleotides are TGTGCCAGCAGCTCCTCCCTGGGGGGTCGGACGGCTAATGAAAAACTGTTTTTT. This codes for CASSSSLGGRTANEKLFF.

The chain is built from TRBV28 and TRBJ2-3, with D tentatively TRBD1 (6 bases). CDR1 and CDR2 (germline): MDHEN, SYDVKM. The CDR3 is 15 residues long. Deletions cut 6 bases from V and 4 bases from J, with 17 bases between. The CDR3 region has the DNA TGTGCCAGCAGGTTCGCGAGGGGGTTCGCAGATACGCAGTATTTT. Its protein product is CASRFARGFADTQYF. Looking up the rest from reference TRBV28 and TRBJ2-3 gives the full variable domain: DVKVTQSSRYLVKRTGEKVFLECVQDMDHENMFWYRQDPGLGLRLIYFSYDVKMKEKGDIPEGYSVSREKKERFSLILESASTNQTSMYLCASRFARGFADTQYFGPGTRLTVL.

The chain uses TRBV4-3 and TRBJ1-1; D is possibly TRBD1 (6 bases). The CDR3 contains 15 residues. Trimming took off 4 bases at V and 1 base at J, with 13 bases between the two ends. CDR1 LGHNA and CDR2 YSLEER come from the germline V gene. The CDR3 spells CASSLSQGWNTEAFF. The CDR3, as DNA: TGCGCCAGCAGCCTATCACAGGGTTGGAACACTGAAGCTTTCTTT.

V usage is TRBV5-6 and J usage is TRBJ1-3; D call uncertain. V shed 3 bases and J shed 8 bases, with 12 bases lying between them. The length of the CDR3 is 13 residues. Germline V gene data show CDR1 as SGHDT and CDR2 as YYEEEE. DNA for the CDR3: TGTGCCAGCAGCTCCTACCTAGAAGACACCATATATTTT. Translation: CASSSYLEDTIYF.

V and J are TRBV30 and TRBJ1-2; D might be TRBD1 (6 bases). This CDR3 is 13 amino acids long. V lost 7 bases and J 5 bases, leaving 17 bases between the germline ends. Germline V gene data show CDR1 as GTSNPN and CDR2 as SVGIG (reference sequence). The CDR3 DNA sequence: TGTGCCTCCGACAAGGGGGGGGTTTATGGCTACACCTTC. This codes for CASDKGGVYGYTF.

J is TRBJ2-1 and V is TRBV30; 7 nucleotides align to TRBD2. Germline loops: CDR1 GTSNPN, CDR2 SVGIG (reference sequence). The V segment lost 1 base and the J segment 7 bases; nucleotides outside the gene matches: 7. The CDR3 is 14 amino acids. The DNA for the CDR3 is TGTGCCTGGAGTGCGGGCGGGAGTTCAAATGAGCAGTTCTTC. Translated, it gives CAWSAGGSSNEQFF.

This chain uses TRBV9 with TRBJ1-2, with 10 bases that match TRBD1. J was trimmed by 3 bases and V by 3 bases; bases with no gene match: 2. Germline values: CDR1 SGDLS, CDR2 YYNGEE. The CDR3 has 14 amino acids. The CDR3 DNA is TGTGCCAGCAGCGGGGACAGGGGATACTATGGCTACACCTTC. Its protein product is CASSGDRGYYGYTF.

The chain recombines TRBV7-8 with TRBJ2-7; 9 bases match TRBD1. CDR3 length equals 17 residues. Germline lookup yields CDR1 SGHVS and CDR2 FQNEAQ. Germline trimming cut 1 base from V and 0 bases from J; bases unmatched to any gene: 7. CDR3 loop: CASSLGGGTGISYEQYF. CDR3 in DNA: TGTGCCAGCAGCTTAGGAGGGGGGACAGGGATCTCCTACGAGCAGTACTTC.

The V gene is TRBV28, the J gene TRBJ1-1; unclear D gene. The CDR3 has 13 residues. Germline-derived CDR1 and CDR2 are MDHEN and SYDVKM. The V gene lost 5 bases and the J gene lost 5 bases, with 12 bases spanning the gap. The CDR3 sequence: CASSTPTGTEAFF. The CDR3 nucleotides are TGTGCCAGCAGTACCCCAACCGGGACTGAAGCTTTCTTT.

This clone has just a few counts. The V gene is TRBV6-4, the J gene TRBJ2-3, with 10 bases aligning to TRBD1. J gave up 1 base and V 2 bases, and 0 bases lay outside the gene matches. Germline assignment: CDR1 MRHNA and CDR2 SNTAGT. This CDR3 has 15 amino acids. CDR3 DNA sequence: TGTGCCAGCAGTGACGGGACAGGGGGCACAGATACGCAGTATTTT. This translates into CASSDGTGGTDTQYF.

V gene TRBV6-1 combines with J gene TRBJ2-7; D is perhaps TRBD1 or TRBD2 (5 bases each). The V and J ends lost 8 bases and 3 bases respectively, with 14 bases between them. CDR3 length equals 13 residues. CDR1 is MNHNS, CDR2 SASEGT, per germline. The CDR3 nucleotides read TGTGCCAGCGTAAGGGGAGACGGCTACGAGCAGTACTTC. It translates to CASVRGDGYEQYF.

The chain recombines TRBV27 with TRBJ2-7; TRBD1 agrees at 10 bases. CDR1 and CDR2 (germline): MNHEY, SMNVEV (reference sequence). The CDR3 totals 18 residues. Unmatched junction bases numbered 12, after V lost 4 bases and J lost 0 bases. The CDR3, as DNA: TGTGCCAGCAGTTCCCCCGGGACAGGGGACCAGAGCTCCTACGAGCAGTACGTC. Translation: CASSSPGTGDQSSYEQYV.